The 2 T cell receptor beta chains below come from one sample, sequenced in a study of blood T cell repertoires in COVID-19. This table comes from immunoSEQ multiplex PCR, and its TCRdb copy is limited to in-frame clones, with some not included. The repertoire has about 250,000 clones, 70% to 90% of them found once; the top ten carry about 3%. The sample consisted of peripheral blood. The receptors shown here come from a young man with active or convalescent COVID-19.

The chain joins TRBV21-1 to TRBJ1-1; the table's D gene call, TRBD1, was not cross checked with the DNA. TRBV21-1 constitutes a pseudogene. The CDR3 is 19 residues long. The CDR3 reads CASSKEKPLPGQGNTEAFF. The CDR3, as DNA: TGTGCCAGCAGCAAAGAAAAACCCCTCCCAGGACAGGGAAACACTGAAGCTTTCTTT.

The chain has TRBV4-2 and TRBJ2-1; tentative D call: TRBD2 (5 bases). Trimming left V 3 bases short and J 9 bases short, with 15 bases between. CDR1 is LGHNA and CDR2 is YNFKEQ in the germline V gene. CDR3 length equals 14 residues. For the CDR3, the DNA is TGTGCCAGCAGCCACCTCTCACTAGATCCTGAGCAGTTCTTC. Amino acid sequence: CASSHLSLDPEQFF.